This note documents a single TCR beta chain sequence. The antigen remains undetermined. Pooled together were second doses at about 4 or about 12 weeks. These data belong to a study of T cell responses to AZD1222 COVID-19 vaccine. Study outcomes and limitations: Reportedly, nearly half of unique spike TCRs recognized epitopes outside B.1.351/B.1.1.7 mutations. It was only after the peak T cell response that any repertoires were sampled.

V shed 3 bases, J shed 8 bases, and the junction held 8 bases outside the gene matches. This CDR3 contains 14 residues. CDR1 is KGHSH, CDR2 LQKENI, per germline. Repertoires were generated with immunoSEQ multiplex PCR, while TCRdb's copy carries only in-frame clones and drops some. The table has roughly 30,000 clones, about 84% seen once; the top ten hold about 4%. The chain links TRBV18 to TRBJ2-5, with TRBD2 identical over 8 bases. This specimen consisted of peripheral blood, obtained 28 days after the second AZD1222 dose. The sequence was collected from an adult who received the AZD1222 COVID-19 vaccine. The CDR3 is CASSPTGTRDTQYF. The CDR3 coding sequence is TGTGCCAGCTCACCTACCGGGACTAGGGATACCCAGTACTTC. Drawing the rest from reference TRBV18 and TRBJ2-5, the complete variable domain is NAGVMQNPRHLVRRRGQEARLRCSPMKGHSHVYWYRQLPEEGLKFMVYLQKENIIDESGMPKERFSAEFPKEGPSILRIQQVVRGDSAAYFCASSPTGTRDTQYFGPGTRLLVL.